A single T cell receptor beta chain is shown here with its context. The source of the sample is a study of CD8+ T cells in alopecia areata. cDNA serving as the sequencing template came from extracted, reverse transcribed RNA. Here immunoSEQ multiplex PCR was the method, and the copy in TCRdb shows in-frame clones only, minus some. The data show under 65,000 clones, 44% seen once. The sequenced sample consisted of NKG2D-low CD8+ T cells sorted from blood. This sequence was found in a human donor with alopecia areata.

CDR3 protein: CSVEERSLGGKGNYGYTF. The DNA for the CDR3 is TGCAGCGTTGAAGAGCGGTCTCTAGGGGGAAAGGGTAACTATGGCTACACCTTC. The chain recombines TRBV29-1 with TRBJ1-2; D perhaps matches TRBD1 (6 bases). The CDR3 covers 18 residues. Trimming removed 0 bases from V and 1 base from J, with 21 bases in between. From germline, CDR1 is SQVTM and CDR2 ANQGSEA.